This T cell receptor (beta chain) is drawn from a study of OX40 agonist ivuxolimab in advanced cancers. As for the study more broadly: Ivuxolimab was an agonistic, fully human IgG2 monoclonal antibody directed against OX40 (CD134), a costimulatory receptor. Among the roughly 52 dose-escalation patients, 19 had hepatocellular carcinoma, 15 or so melanoma, 9 renal cell carcinoma and 9 head and neck cancer. Patients were allowed to have had prior anti-PD-1, anti-PD-L1 or anti-CTLA-4 therapy, and around 40% of the dose-escalation patients had previously received checkpoint inhibitors. Intravenous ivuxolimab was administered to patients every 2 weeks at six dose levels: 0.01, 0.1, 0.3, 1.5, 3 and 10 mg/kg. Peripheral TCRbeta sequencing aimed to test whether ivuxolimab altered TCR sequence diversity and caused clonal T-cell expansion. The dose-escalation cohort was over 70% male with a mean age of approximately 60 years, ranging from about 20 to 80. Three dose-escalation patients achieved partial responses, one with hepatocellular carcinoma and two with cutaneous melanoma. The paper describes the monotherapy dose-escalation part (N = 52 patients) of the phase I trial of ivuxolimab.

Genomic DNA was extracted from sorted cells for sequencing of the TCRbeta CDR3 region. The immunoSEQ Assay was used to sequence the TCRbeta CDR3 regions. The table comes from immuneACCESS by way of TCRdb, which keeps in-frame sequences with V and J called. Part of the clones is missing from these tables; in studies checked, under half for an unresolved V gene and the rest for unknown reasons. The sample yields just under 65,000 clones; 85% to 90% were counted once. The ten largest account for 11% of the sample. Worth noting for this clone: Its binding antigen is unknown. No base quality information exists; no much larger clone differs at one position.

Patients with a history of autoimmune disease or receiving systemic immunosuppression were excluded from the trial. Peripheral blood for TCR sequencing was drawn from every dose cohort at baseline, at cycle 4 day 1 and at cycle 7 day 1. The samples were taken from a phase I, first-in-human, multicenter, open-label dose-escalation trial of ivuxolimab. The trial enrolled adults with locally advanced or metastatic head and neck squamous cell, hepatocellular, melanoma or renal cell carcinoma. CD4+ and CD8+ T cells were sorted separately from peripheral blood before TCR sequencing. The CDR3 has 17 amino acids, counting the end cysteine and phenylalanine. CDR3 DNA is the only sequence kept; it has 51 bases, read in frame from the first base. V is pruned by 0 bases and J by 6 bases, leaving 8 bases of the junction without a gene match. In the germline V gene, CDR1 corresponds to MDHEN and CDR2 to SYDVKM.

What the work shows at the level of the full study, not this receptor alone: Low levels of normalized T-cell clonal expansion were also shown by some nonresponding patients. After ivuxolimab, CD8+ T cells had more expanded clones than CD4+ T cells on average. In the 0.1-3.0 mg/kg groups, partial responders were among the patients with the lowest normalized peripheral clonal expansion, particularly in CD8+ T cells. The antigen specificity of the peripheral T cells that underwent clonal expansion was not determined. At doses of 0.1 to 3.0 mg/kg, clonal expansion of both CD4+ and CD8+ blood T cells was observed from baseline to week 6.

The rearrangement joined TRBV28 to TRBJ2-7, with 13 central nucleotides matching TRBD2. This receptor was identified in an adult with an advanced solid tumor such as melanoma, head and neck, liver or kidney cancer. The sequences come from CD4+ or CD8+ T cells sorted from blood, collected in a trial of the OX40 agonist ivuxolimab. The CDR3 amino acid sequence is: CASSLWVLAGGPGEQYF. The nucleotide sequence reads TGTGCCAGCAGTTTATGGGTACTAGCGGGGGGGCCAGGCGAGCAGTACTTC.